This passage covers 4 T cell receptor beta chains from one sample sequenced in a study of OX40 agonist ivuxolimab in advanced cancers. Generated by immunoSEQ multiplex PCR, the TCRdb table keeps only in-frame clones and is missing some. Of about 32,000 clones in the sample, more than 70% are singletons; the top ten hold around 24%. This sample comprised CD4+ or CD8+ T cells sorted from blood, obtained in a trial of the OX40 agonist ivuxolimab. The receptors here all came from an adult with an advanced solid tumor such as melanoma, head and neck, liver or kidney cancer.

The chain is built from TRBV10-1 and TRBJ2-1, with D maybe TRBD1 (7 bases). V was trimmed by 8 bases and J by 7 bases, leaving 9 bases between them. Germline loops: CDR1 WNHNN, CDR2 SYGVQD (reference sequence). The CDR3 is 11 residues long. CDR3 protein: CASAGGNEQFF. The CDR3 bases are TGCGCCAGCGCAGGGGGGAATGAGCAGTTCTTC.

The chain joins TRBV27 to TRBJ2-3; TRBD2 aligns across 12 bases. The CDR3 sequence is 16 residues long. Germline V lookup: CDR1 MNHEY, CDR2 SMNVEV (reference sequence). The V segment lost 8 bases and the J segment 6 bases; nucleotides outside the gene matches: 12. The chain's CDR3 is CASSSRLAGGPDTQYF. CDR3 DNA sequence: TGTGCCAGCTCCTCTCGGCTAGCGGGAGGGCCGGATACGCAGTATTTT.

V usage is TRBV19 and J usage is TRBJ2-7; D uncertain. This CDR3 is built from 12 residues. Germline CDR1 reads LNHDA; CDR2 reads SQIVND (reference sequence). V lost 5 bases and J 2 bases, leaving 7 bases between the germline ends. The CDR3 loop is CASSPNPYEQYF. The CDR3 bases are TGTGCCAGTAGTCCAAATCCCTACGAGCAGTACTTC.

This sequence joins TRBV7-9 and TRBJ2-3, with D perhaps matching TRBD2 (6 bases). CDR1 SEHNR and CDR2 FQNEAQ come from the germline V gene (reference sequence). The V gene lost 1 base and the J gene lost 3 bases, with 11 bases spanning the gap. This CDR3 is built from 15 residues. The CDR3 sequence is CASSLVGGGTDTQYF. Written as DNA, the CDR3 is TGTGCCAGCAGCTTAGTCGGGGGTGGAACAGATACGCAGTATTTT.